The 16 T cell receptor beta chains below were found in one sample sequenced in a study of shared clonotypes between healthy human individuals. Sequenced by immunoSEQ multiplex PCR; TCRdb stores in-frame clones only, minus some. The sample yields roughly 2.5 million clones, roughly nine tenths seen once. The sequenced sample consisted of naive CD4+ T cells sorted from blood. Subset reported: CD45RA+ positively selected. These receptors were taken from a man aged 18-30 years in good health.

The V gene is TRBV6-1, the J gene TRBJ2-5; the match to TRBD1 covers 10 bases. The J call may be in error: the DNA end matches TRBJ2-7 better. Germline CDR1 and CDR2: MNHNS and SASEGT. The CDR3 length is 14 residues. CDR3 residues: CASTADRGAYEQYF. The CDR3 bases are TGTGCCAGCACTGCGGACAGGGGGGCGTACGAGCAGTACTTC.

The table lists this clone with a count of one. The chain is built from TRBV10-2 and TRBJ1-5; D unresolved. The V end lost 1 base, the J end lost 0 bases, and 7 bases lay between the germline ends. CDR3 length: 15 amino acids. The germline V gene encodes CDR1 WSHSY and CDR2 SAAADI. CDR3 nucleotides: TGCGCCAGCAGTGAGTACGCTTATAGCAATCAGCCCCAGCATTTT. Its protein is CASSEYAYSNQPQHF.

The chain recombines TRBV6-1 with TRBJ1-2; D may be TRBD1 (5 bases). V was trimmed by 0 bases and J by 4 bases, leaving 12 bases between them. CDR1 is MNHNS and CDR2 is SASEGT in the germline V gene. The CDR3 spans 15 residues. The DNA of the CDR3 is TGTGCCAGCAGTGAAGCACTCTTCCAGGGCTATGGCTACACCTTC. Its translation is CASSEALFQGYGYTF.

The CDR3 region is CASSQDITRSNSPLHF. In DNA form, the CDR3 reads TGCGCCAGCAGCCAAGATATAACCAGGAGTAATTCACCCCTCCACTTT. The V and J genes are TRBV4-3 and TRBJ1-6; D unresolved. V lost 0 bases to trimming and J lost 6 bases, with 12 bases between them. CDR1 and CDR2 (germline): LGHNA, YSLEER. The CDR3 is 16 amino acids.

In the case of this clone: The junction departs from germline at one end; a sequencing error may be responsible. The chain recombines TRBV6-1 with TRBJ1-5; 7 bases line up with TRBD1. The germline V gene encodes CDR1 MNHNS and CDR2 SASEGT. This CDR3 region has 14 residues. CDR3 sequence: CASSEGQGVQPQHF. In DNA, the CDR3 is TGTGCCAGCAGCGAAGGGCAGGGGGTTCAGCCCCAGCATTTT.

V gene TRBV10-1 combines with J gene TRBJ1-5, with D hard to call. The CDR3 loop spans 13 amino acids. Germline CDR1 WNHNN, CDR2 SYGVQD (reference sequence). V lost 0 bases to trimming and J lost 9 bases, with 9 bases between them. The CDR3 sequence is CASSESYGGPQHF. The DNA for the CDR3 is TGCGCCAGCAGTGAGTCTTACGGTGGGCCCCAGCATTTT.

The rearrangement links TRBV6-1 to TRBJ2-7; D call uncertain. V lost 6 bases to trimming and J lost 4 bases, with 13 bases between them. CDR1 and CDR2 (germline): MNHNS, SASEGT. This CDR3 contains 13 residues. The CDR3 loop is CASRDTLRYEQYF. In nucleotides, the CDR3 is TGTGCCAGCAGGGATACCCTCAGATACGAGCAGTACTTC.

V gene TRBV5-1 combines with J gene TRBJ1-3; no clear D. This CDR3 spans 15 amino acids. Germline loops: CDR1 SGHRS, CDR2 YFSETQ. The V end lost 2 bases, the J end lost 0 bases, and 9 bases lay between the germline ends. CDR3: CASSLGDFSGNTIYF. CDR3 coding DNA: TGCGCCAGCAGCTTAGGCGATTTCTCTGGAAACACCATATATTTT. Full variable domain (remainder filled in from reference TRBV5-1 and TRBJ1-3): KAGVTQTPRYLIKTRGQQVTLSCSPISGHRSVSWYQQTPGQGLQFLFEYFSETQRNKGNFPGRFSGRQFSNSRSEMNVSTLELGDSALYLCASSLGDFSGNTIYFGEGSWLTVV.

In its sample, this clone was seen once. The V call is TRBV10-2, the J call TRBJ2-7; 11 bases line up with TRBD2. J was trimmed by 3 bases and V by 4 bases; bases with no gene match: 8. Germline V gene sequence: CDR1 WSHSY, CDR2 SAAADI. The length of the CDR3 is 16 residues. DNA for the CDR3: TGCGCCAGCAGTGGGGGACTAGCGGAGGGTGTCTACGAGCAGTACTTC. It codes for CASSGGLAEGVYEQYF.

The V call is TRBV25-1, the J call TRBJ2-2, with D possibly matching TRBD1 (5 bases). Germline V lookup: CDR1 MGHDK, CDR2 SYGVNS. CDR3 size: 14 residues. V lost 1 base and J 5 bases, leaving 8 bases between the germline ends. The DNA of the CDR3 is TGTGCCAGCAGTGAATTCGGACAAACCGGGGAGCTGTTTTTT. Translation gives CASSEFGQTGELFF.

This chain connects TRBV6-6 to TRBJ2-2, with TRBD1 identical over 7 bases. V dropped 4 bases and J dropped 0; count of bases not matched to a gene: 5. Germline V lookup: CDR1 MNHNY, CDR2 SVGAGI (reference sequence). CDR3 size: 16 residues. CDR3 sequence (DNA): TGTGCCAGCAGTTTAGGGCAGGGGGCGAACACCGGGGAGCTGTTTTTT. Protein product: CASSLGQGANTGELFF.

The chain is built from TRBV7-2 and TRBJ2-7, with 11 bases fitting TRBD2. The CDR3 spans 13 residues. V shed 9 bases and J 7 bases; nucleotides not matched to a gene: 8. In germline, CDR1 is SGHTA, CDR2 FQGNSA. The CDR3 bases are TGTGCCAGTAGACTAGCGGGGTCGGGGGAGCAGTACTTC. This translates into CASRLAGSGEQYF. Variable domain in full (rest from reference TRBV7-2 and TRBJ2-7): GAGVSQSPSNKVTEKGKDVELRCDPISGHTALYWYRQSLGQGLEFLIYFQGNSAPDKSGLPSDRFSAERTGGSVSTLTIQRTQQEDSAVYLCASRLAGSGEQYFGPGTRLTVT.

V is TRBV14 and J is TRBJ1-1, with D possibly matching TRBD1 (5 bases). Germline CDR1 is SGHDN and CDR2 is FVKESK. Trimming took 3 bases from V and 10 from J, leaving 12 bases between them. The CDR3 runs 12 residues. The CDR3 reads CASSHSGGSAFF. The CDR3 nucleotides are TGTGCCAGCAGCCACAGCGGGGGATCAGCTTTCTTT.

There are a few counts of this clone. The J gene is TRBJ1-1, the V gene TRBV5-1; TRBD1 matches 8 bases. The germline gives CDR1 SGHRS, CDR2 YFSETQ. This CDR3 comprises 14 residues. With 4 bases clipped from V and 4 bases from J, the junction kept 6 bases outside the gene matches. CDR3 DNA: TGCGCCAGCAGCCCGGACAGGGAAGGCACTGAAGCTTTCTTT. It is translated as CASSPDREGTEAFF.

The chain carries TRBV29-1 and TRBJ2-5; 7 bases map to TRBD2. CDR1 and CDR2 (germline): SQVTM, ANQGSEA. This CDR3 contains 12 residues. After removal of 7 bases from V and 1 base from J, the junction contained 3 bases not matched to a gene. In DNA, the CDR3 is TGCAGCGGGGGAGGGACCCAAGAGACCCAGTACTTC. This codes for CSGGGTQETQYF.

The J gene is TRBJ1-2, the V gene TRBV6-1, with 7 bases matching TRBD1. This CDR3 comprises 15 residues. Germline V gene lookup returns CDR1 MNHNS and CDR2 SASEGT. The V segment lost 8 bases and the J segment 6 bases; nucleotides outside the gene matches: 15. The CDR3 bases are TGTGCCAGCGTTGTTAATCCGGGACAGATCAATGGCTACACCTTC. It is translated as CASVVNPGQINGYTF.